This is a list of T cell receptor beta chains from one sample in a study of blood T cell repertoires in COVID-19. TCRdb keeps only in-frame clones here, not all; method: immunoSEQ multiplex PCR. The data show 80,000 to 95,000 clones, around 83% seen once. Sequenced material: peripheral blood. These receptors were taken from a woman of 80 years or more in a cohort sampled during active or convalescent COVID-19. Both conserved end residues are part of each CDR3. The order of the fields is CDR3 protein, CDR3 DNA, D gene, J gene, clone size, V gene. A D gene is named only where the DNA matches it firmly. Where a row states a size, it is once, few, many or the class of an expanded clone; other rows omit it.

CASSYLSGTLQETQYF	TGTGCCAGCAGTTACCTCAGCGGGACCCTCCAAGAGACCCAGTACTTC	TRBD2	TRBJ2-5	-	TRBV6-6
CASSRLAGLDEQFF	TGCGCCAGCAGCCGACTAGCGGGATTGGATGAGCAGTTCTTC	TRBD2	TRBJ2-1	-	TRBV5-1
CASRGGDPGNTIYF	TGTGCCAGCAGGGGGGGGGACCCGGGAAACACCATATATTTT	-	TRBJ1-3	few	TRBV6-5
CASSVARDLNEQFF	TGTGCCAGCAGCGTGGCCCGAGACTTGAATGAGCAGTTCTTC	-	TRBJ2-1	-	TRBV14
CAISAPSGNSYNEQFF	TGTGCCATCAGCGCCCCTAGCGGTAACTCCTACAATGAGCAGTTCTTC	TRBD2	TRBJ2-1	once	TRBV10-3
CASHLLAAYNEQFF	TGTGCCAGCCATCTCCTAGCGGCTTACAATGAGCAGTTCTTC	TRBD2	TRBJ2-1	-	TRBV6-5
CASSYLLAGAYNEQFF	TGTGCCAGCAGTTACTTGTTAGCGGGAGCCTACAATGAGCAGTTCTTC	TRBD2	TRBJ2-1	-	TRBV6-5
CASSYQFVVRGTDYGYTF	TGTGCCAGCAGCTACCAGTTTGTAGTTAGGGGAACGGACTATGGCTACACCTTC	-	TRBJ1-2	-	TRBV5-6
CASSLQGEKLFF	TGTGCCAGCAGCTTGCAGGGTGAAAAACTGTTTTTT	-	TRBJ1-4	-	TRBV5-4
CASSTDRVVEAFF	TGTGCCAGCAGCACTGACAGGGTAGTTGAAGCTTTCTTT	TRBD1	TRBJ1-1	-	TRBV6-5
CASTLFTGTGGAGGYTF	TGTGCCAGCACCTTATTCACCGGGACAGGGGGCGCCGGTGGCTACACCTTC	TRBD1	TRBJ1-2	-	TRBV4-2
CASSEEVVRSDTEAFF	TGTGCCAGCAGTGAAGAAGTTGTGAGGTCCGACACTGAAGCTTTCTTT	-	TRBJ1-1	-	TRBV6-1
CASSLGVYGYTF	TGTGCCAGCAGCTTAGGAGTCTATGGCTACACCTTC	-	TRBJ1-2	-	TRBV7-9
CASSLAPGAMTQETQYF	TGTGCCAGCAGCTTAGCCCCAGGGGCCATGACGCAAGAGACCCAGTACTTC	-	TRBJ2-5	-	TRBV7-2
CASSQTGLGYTF	TGTGCCAGCAGCCAAACAGGGTTGGGCTACACCTTC	-	TRBJ1-2	-	TRBV3-1/TRBV3-2
CASSESLAGGPNRNEQFF	TGCGCCAGCAGTGAGTCCCTAGCGGGAGGGCCGAACCGCAATGAGCAGTTCTTC	TRBD2	TRBJ2-1	-	TRBV10-1
CASSVGQVSTGELFF	TGTGCCAGCAGTGTGGGGCAGGTCAGCACCGGGGAGCTGTTTTTT	-	TRBJ2-2	-	TRBV2
CASSSTSGETGELFF	TGCGCCAGCAGCTCGACTAGTGGCGAGACCGGGGAGCTGTTTTTT	-	TRBJ2-2	once	TRBV5-1
CASSRAGTGELFF	TGTGCCAGCAGCCGAGCGGGCACCGGGGAGCTGTTTTTT	-	TRBJ2-2	-	TRBV9
CASSQAPAGHPNQPQHF	TGTGCCAGCAGCCAAGCTCCCGCGGGGCACCCCAATCAGCCCCAGCATTTT	-	TRBJ1-5	-	TRBV3-1/TRBV3-2
CASSSRVFGNTIYF	TGTGCCAGCAGCTCCAGGGTCTTCGGAAACACCATATATTTT	-	TRBJ1-3	few	TRBV5-6
CASSGQGNQPQHF	TGTGCCAGCAGCGGACAGGGGAATCAGCCCCAGCATTTT	TRBD1	TRBJ1-5	-	TRBV3-1/TRBV3-2
CASSPVHRYGYTF	TGTGCCAGCAGTCCAGTACACCGCTATGGCTACACCTTC	-	TRBJ1-2	once	TRBV12-3/TRBV12-4
CASSLQLAGGTDTQYF	TGCGCCAGCAGCTTACAACTAGCGGGAGGCACAGATACGCAGTATTTT	TRBD2	TRBJ2-3	-	TRBV5-1
CASSQEGQGMANYGYTF	TGCGCCAGCAGCCAAGAAGGGCAGGGGATGGCTAACTATGGCTACACCTTC	-	TRBJ1-2	-	TRBV4-1
CASSLGQDKTQYF	TGTGCCAGCAGCTTAGGACAGGACAAGACCCAGTACTTC	TRBD1	TRBJ2-5	-	TRBV7-3
CASRDRRNYGYTF	TGTGCCAGCAGGGACAGGAGAAACTATGGCTACACCTTC	TRBD1	TRBJ1-2	-	TRBV28
CSAGWNGDTQYF	TGCAGCGCCGGCTGGAACGGGGATACGCAGTATTTT	-	TRBJ2-3	-	TRBV29-1
CSVEGTGGGYTF	TGCAGCGTTGAAGGGACAGGGGGAGGCTACACCTTC	TRBD1	TRBJ1-2	-	TRBV29-1
CASSQEPGIRYTF	TGTGCCAGCAGCCAAGAGCCAGGGATCCGGTACACCTTC	-	TRBJ1-2	few	TRBV14
CASSLRSTDTQYF	TGTGCCAGCAGCTTGCGGAGCACAGATACGCAGTATTTT	-	TRBJ2-3	-	TRBV13
CASSARVYYGYTF	TGTGCCAGCAGCGCCAGGGTTTACTATGGCTACACCTTC	-	TRBJ1-2	-	TRBV6-5
CASRRRLAEQETQYF	TGTGCCAGCAGGCGGAGACTAGCGGAACAAGAGACCCAGTACTTC	TRBD2	TRBJ2-5	-	TRBV7-6
CSVDAGGNTEAFF	TGCAGCGTTGATGCCGGAGGAAACACTGAAGCTTTCTTT	-	TRBJ1-1	-	TRBV29-1
CASSPWTGKETQYF	TGTGCCAGCAGCCCCTGGACAGGGAAAGAGACCCAGTACTTC	TRBD1	TRBJ2-5	-	TRBV5-4
CASSSGGQGGNTEAFF	TGTGCCAGCAGTTCCGGGGGACAGGGAGGGAACACTGAAGCTTTCTTT	TRBD1	TRBJ1-1	-	TRBV28
CASSQEGTGWGDTQYF	TGTGCCAGCAGCCAAGAGGGAACAGGGTGGGGTGATACGCAGTATTTT	-	TRBJ2-3	-	TRBV3-1/TRBV3-2
CASSEFEREPYEQYF	TGTGCCAGCAGTGAATTCGAGCGGGAGCCCTACGAGCAGTACTTC	TRBD2	TRBJ2-7	few	TRBV6-1
CASSLLGGTENQPQHF	TGTGCCAGCAGCTTGTTGGGAGGGACCGAGAATCAGCCCCAGCATTTT	-	TRBJ1-5	-	TRBV5-6
CASSPSLAGEGTYF	TGTGCCAGCAGCCCATCTCTAGCGGGAGAGGGGACGTATTTT	TRBD2	TRBJ2-3	-	TRBV3-1/TRBV3-2
CASSLAGSRNTGELFF	TGTGCCAGCAGCTTAGCCGGGAGCCGCAACACCGGGGAGCTGTTTTTT	-	TRBJ2-2	-	TRBV7-9
CASGTPRTGELFF	TGTGCCAGCGGGACACCGCGGACCGGGGAGCTGTTTTTT	-	TRBJ2-2	-	TRBV28
CASSLAAPTYNEQFF	TGTGCCAGCAGCTTAGCTGCGCCAACCTACAATGAGCAGTTCTTC	-	TRBJ2-1	-	TRBV11-1
CASSGGGLGSLSGNTIYF	TGTGCCAGCAGCGGCGGCGGTCTTGGCAGCCTCTCTGGAAACACCATATATTTT	-	TRBJ1-3	few	TRBV5-4
CASSIGGGGQETQYF	TGTGCCAGTAGTATAGGCGGCGGGGGCCAAGAGACCCAGTACTTC	TRBD2	TRBJ2-5	-	TRBV19
CAWSVLSGYGELFF	TGTGCCTGGAGTGTACTGTCAGGTTACGGGGAGCTGTTTTTT	-	TRBJ2-2	-	TRBV30
CASSSGLWTGTGNTIYF	TGCGCCAGCAGCTCCGGACTTTGGACAGGGACTGGAAACACCATATATTTT	TRBD1	TRBJ1-3	-	TRBV5-1
CAISEHNYGYTF	TGTGCCATCAGTGAACACAACTATGGCTACACCTTC	-	TRBJ1-2	-	TRBV10-3
CASSPYREPSYEQYF	TGTGCCAGCTCACCCTATCGGGAGCCCTCCTACGAGCAGTACTTC	-	TRBJ2-7	-	TRBV18
CASSPGHDNSPLHF	TGCGCCAGCAGCCCGGGACACGATAATTCACCCCTCCACTTT	-	TRBJ1-6	-	TRBV5-1
CASSMGQGRDTEAFF	TGTGCCAGTAGTATGGGGCAGGGAAGGGACACTGAAGCTTTCTTT	-	TRBJ1-1	-	TRBV19
CASSPRDLQETQYF	TGTGCCAGCAGCCCCAGGGACTTACAAGAGACCCAGTACTTC	-	TRBJ2-5	-	TRBV5-4